The entry that follows covers one T cell receptor beta chain sequence. Clones were read by immunoSEQ multiplex PCR, and TCRdb kept only the in-frame ones, dropping some. The sample includes approximately 210,000 clones, 80% to 85% of them seen just once. Cohorts were based on clinical histories the participants reported. The source of the sample is a study of blood T cell repertoires in COVID-19. About the study: Donors in the United States, Italy and Spain gave samples during acute or convalescent COVID-19.

This CDR3 comprises 15 residues. Germline V gives CDR1 MDHEN, CDR2 SYDVKM. V was shortened by 5 bases and J by 5 bases, with 18 bases between the two germline ends. Sequences were obtained from PBMCs or T cells enriched from blood (not recorded which). The rearrangement links TRBV28 to TRBJ1-2; no clear D. This clonotype originated in a woman in her fifties or sixties with acute COVID-19. This chain's CDR3 is CASSVNLGREYGYTF. The DNA of the CDR3 is TGTGCCAGCAGTGTCAACCTCGGACGGGAATATGGCTACACCTTC.